This T cell receptor (beta chain) was identified during a study of cytomegalovirus exposure and HLA in healthy donors. Study-level background: There were about 86 million unique TCRs (from HLA-typed donors) in an early data release.

Donors were nominally healthy when sampled, though unrecorded immune exposures were likely. From germline, CDR1 is MNHEY and CDR2 SVGAGI. CDR3 length: 15 residues. Trimming pared 0 bases from V and 1 base from J, leaving 9 bases between. The PCR was carried out with 60 Vbeta primers and 13 Jbeta primers. Repertoires were generated with immunoSEQ multiplex PCR, while TCRdb's copy carries only in-frame clones and drops some. Of about 93,000 clones listed, 78% are singletons. The clonotype comes from a woman aged 35 to 49 in good health and CMV-seronegative. The V and J genes are TRBV6-5 and TRBJ2-5; D gene uncertain. The specimen was PBMCs. CDR3 region: CASSYSTATQETQYF. In nucleotides, the CDR3 is TGTGCCAGCAGTTACTCGACTGCAACCCAAGAGACCCAGTACTTC.